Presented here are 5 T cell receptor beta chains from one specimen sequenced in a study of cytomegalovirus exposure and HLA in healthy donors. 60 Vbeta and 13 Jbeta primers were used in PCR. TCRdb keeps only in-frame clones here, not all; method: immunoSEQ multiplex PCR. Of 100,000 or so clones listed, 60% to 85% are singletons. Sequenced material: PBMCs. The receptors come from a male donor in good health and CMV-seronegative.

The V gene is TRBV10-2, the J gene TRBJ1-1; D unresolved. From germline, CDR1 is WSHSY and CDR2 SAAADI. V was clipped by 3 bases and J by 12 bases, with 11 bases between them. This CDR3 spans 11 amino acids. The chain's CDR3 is CASSEAPRTFF. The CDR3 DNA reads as TGCGCCAGCAGTGAAGCCCCTAGGACTTTCTTT.

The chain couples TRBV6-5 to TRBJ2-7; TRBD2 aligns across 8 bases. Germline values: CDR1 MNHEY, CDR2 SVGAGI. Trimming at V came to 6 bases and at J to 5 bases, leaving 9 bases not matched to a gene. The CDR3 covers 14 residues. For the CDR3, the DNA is TGTGCCAGCAGATCCGGGACTAGTTCCCACGAGCAGTACTTC. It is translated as CASRSGTSSHEQYF.

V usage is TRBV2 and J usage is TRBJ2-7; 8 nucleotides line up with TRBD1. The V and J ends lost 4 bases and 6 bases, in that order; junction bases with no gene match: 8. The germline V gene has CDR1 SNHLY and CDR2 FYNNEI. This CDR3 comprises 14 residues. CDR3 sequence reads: CASSVDQGALEQYF. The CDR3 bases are TGTGCCAGCAGTGTGGATCAGGGGGCGCTCGAGCAGTACTTC.

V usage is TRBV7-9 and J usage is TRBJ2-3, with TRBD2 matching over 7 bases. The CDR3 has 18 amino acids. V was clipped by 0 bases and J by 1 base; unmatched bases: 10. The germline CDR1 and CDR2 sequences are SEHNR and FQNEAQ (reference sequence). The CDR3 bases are TGTGCCAGCAGCTTAGCGAGAGGGACTAACCTCCGCACAGATACGCAGTATTTT. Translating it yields CASSLARGTNLRTDTQYF.

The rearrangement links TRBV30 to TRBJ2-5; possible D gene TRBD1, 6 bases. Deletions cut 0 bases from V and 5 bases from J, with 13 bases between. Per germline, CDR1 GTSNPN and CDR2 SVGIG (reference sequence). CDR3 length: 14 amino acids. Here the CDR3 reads CAWSVIGGVETQYF. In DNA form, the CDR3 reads TGTGCCTGGAGTGTGATAGGGGGAGTTGAGACCCAGTACTTC.